This TCR beta chain was obtained from a study of blood T cell repertoires in COVID-19. Assay: immunoSEQ multiplex PCR; the TCRdb copy retains only in-frame clones and omits some. The table lists approximately 140,000 clones, approximately 86% of them singletons. The germline V gene encodes CDR1 LGHNT and CDR2 FRNRAP. The ends lost 8 bases at V and 4 bases at J; junction bases unmatched: 7. The CDR3 is 13 amino acids. Sequenced material: peripheral blood. This TCR was recovered from a man between 65 and 85 years old with acute or convalescent COVID-19. The chain combines TRBV12-5 with TRBJ2-5, with 7 nucleotides matching TRBD1. In nucleotides, the CDR3 is TGTGCTAGTAGAGGGGGCCCGGGAGAGACCCAGTACTTC. Amino acid sequence: CASRGGPGETQYF.